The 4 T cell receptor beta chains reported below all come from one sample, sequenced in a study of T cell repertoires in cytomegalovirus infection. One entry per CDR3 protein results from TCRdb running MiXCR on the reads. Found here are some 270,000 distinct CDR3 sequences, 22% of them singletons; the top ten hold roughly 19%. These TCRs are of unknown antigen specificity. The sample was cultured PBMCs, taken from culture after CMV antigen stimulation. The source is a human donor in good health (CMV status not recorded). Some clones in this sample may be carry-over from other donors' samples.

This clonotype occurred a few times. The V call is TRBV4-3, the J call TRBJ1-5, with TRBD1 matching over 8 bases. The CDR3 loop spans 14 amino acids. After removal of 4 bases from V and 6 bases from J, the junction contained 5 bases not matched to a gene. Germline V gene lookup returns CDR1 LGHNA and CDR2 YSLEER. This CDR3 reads CASSRDTGGQPQHF. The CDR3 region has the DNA TGCGCCAGCAGCCGGGACACAGGGGGTCAGCCCCAGCATTTT.

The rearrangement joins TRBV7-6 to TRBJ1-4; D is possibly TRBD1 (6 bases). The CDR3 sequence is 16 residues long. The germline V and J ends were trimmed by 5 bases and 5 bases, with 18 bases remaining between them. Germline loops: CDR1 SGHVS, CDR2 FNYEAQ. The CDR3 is CASSLISGHTNEKLFF. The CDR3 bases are TGTGCCAGCAGCCTCATATCGGGACACACCAATGAAAAACTGTTTTTT.

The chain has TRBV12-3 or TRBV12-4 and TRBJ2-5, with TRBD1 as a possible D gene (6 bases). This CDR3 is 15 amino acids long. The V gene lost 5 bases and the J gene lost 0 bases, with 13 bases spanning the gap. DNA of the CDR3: TGTGCCAGCAGTCCGAACCAGGGGTACCAAGAGACCCAGTACTTC. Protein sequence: CASSPNQGYQETQYF.

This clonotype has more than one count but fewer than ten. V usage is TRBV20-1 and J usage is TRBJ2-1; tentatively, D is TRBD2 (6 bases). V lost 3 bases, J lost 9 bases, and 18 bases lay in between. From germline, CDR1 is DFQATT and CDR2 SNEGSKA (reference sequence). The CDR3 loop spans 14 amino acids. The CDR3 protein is CSASATGVIGEQFF. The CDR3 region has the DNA TGCAGTGCTAGTGCGACGGGAGTGATTGGTGAGCAGTTCTTC.